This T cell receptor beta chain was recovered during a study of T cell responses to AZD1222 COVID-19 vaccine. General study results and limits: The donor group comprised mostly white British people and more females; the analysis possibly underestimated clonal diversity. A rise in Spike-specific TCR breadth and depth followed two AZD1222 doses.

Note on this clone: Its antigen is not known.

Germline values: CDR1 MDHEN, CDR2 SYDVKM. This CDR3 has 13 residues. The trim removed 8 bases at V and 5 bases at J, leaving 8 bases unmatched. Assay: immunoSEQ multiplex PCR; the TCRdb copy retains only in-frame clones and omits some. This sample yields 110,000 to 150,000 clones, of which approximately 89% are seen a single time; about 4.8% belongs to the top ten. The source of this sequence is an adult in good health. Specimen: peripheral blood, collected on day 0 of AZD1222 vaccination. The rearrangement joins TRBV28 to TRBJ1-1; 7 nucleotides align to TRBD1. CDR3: CASQAGGRTEAFF. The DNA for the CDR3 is TGTGCCAGCCAGGCAGGGGGGAGGACTGAAGCTTTCTTT.